Following are 12 T cell receptor beta chains from one sample sequenced in a study of shared clonotypes between healthy human individuals (dated by TCRdb to 2019 to 2021). The library was produced with the immunoSEQ multiplex PCR assay. Sourced from immuneACCESS, this table was stored by TCRdb with only in-frame sequences that have V and J called. A share of the clones is absent; for the studies checked, an unresolved V gene accounts for under half, and the remainder has no known explanation. This sample lists 2 million to 2.5 million clones; approximately 94% were detected once. 0.1% to 0.15% of the sample is held by the ten biggest clonotypes. The sequenced material came from naive CD4+ T cells sorted from blood. The intended sense of this specimen's cell subset or site label: CD45RA+ positively selected. The receptors shown here come from a man aged 18-30 years in good health.

The chain recombines TRBV27 with TRBJ1-6; 11 nucleotides agree with TRBD1. CDR1 and CDR2 from the germline V gene are MNHEY and SMNVEV (reference sequence). CDR3 length equals 16 residues. V was pared by 5 bases and J by 9 bases, with 9 bases of the junction left unmatched. The CDR3 reads CASSQTGTGGGSPLHF. CDR3 bases: TGTGCCAGCAGTCAAACCGGGACAGGGGGAGGTTCACCCCTCCACTTT.

The rearrangement joins TRBV6-5 to TRBJ1-2; 8 bases are shared with TRBD1. The germline CDR1 and CDR2 sequences are MNHEY and SVGAGI. The CDR3 extends over 16 amino acids. V lost 0 bases to trimming and J lost 0 bases; unmatched junction nucleotides: 3. This CDR3 reads CASSYSGTGANYGYTF. The CDR3 bases are TGTGCCAGCAGTTACTCGGGGACAGGAGCTAACTATGGCTACACCTTC.

The chain carries TRBV6-5 and TRBJ1-6, with D possibly being TRBD1 (5 bases). This CDR3 is built from 15 residues. V was trimmed by 7 bases and J by 4 bases, leaving 14 bases between them. Germline V CDR1 and CDR2: MNHEY, SVGAGI. CDR3 nucleotide sequence: TGTGCCAGCACCTCGGGACTACCTTATAATTCACCCCTCCACTTT. Its translation: CASTSGLPYNSPLHF.

The chain combines TRBV5-1 with TRBJ2-3; D not certain. Trimming took off 0 bases at V and 6 bases at J, with 8 bases between the two ends. This CDR3 region has 13 residues. The V gene's germline CDR1 is SGHRS and CDR2 YFSETQ. The CDR3 DNA reads as TGCGCCAGCAGCTTGGACAGTTTTGATACGCAGTATTTT. This gives the protein CASSLDSFDTQYF.

V is TRBV2 and J is TRBJ2-3; D call uncertain. The CDR3 has 12 residues. V shed 6 bases and J shed 4 bases, with 8 bases lying between them. Germline CDR1 and CDR2: SNHLY and FYNNEI. The CDR3 DNA reads TGTGCCAGCAGGGGGAACTCAGATACGCAGTATTTT. Its translation is CASRGNSDTQYF. Full variable domain (rest looked up from reference TRBV2 and TRBJ2-3): EPEVTQTPSHQVTQMGQEVILRCVPISNHLYFYWYRQILGQKVEFLVSFYNNEISEKSEIFDDQFSVERPDGSNFTLKIRSTKLEDSAMYFCASRGNSDTQYFGPGTRLTVL.

The chain recombines TRBV9 with TRBJ1-1; the D is unclear. The CDR3 is 13 residues long. V was trimmed by 3 bases and J by 1 base, leaving 7 bases between them. The germline V gene encodes CDR1 SGDLS and CDR2 YYNGEE. Here the CDR3 DNA reads TGTGCCAGCAGCGCCCGAGAGAACACTGAAGCTTTCTTT. Residues: CASSARENTEAFF.

In DNA form, the CDR3 reads TGTGCCAGAAGACGGACAGGGGAACTAGCGGGAGTTATGGGATCCTACGAGCAGTACTTC. Encoded protein: CARRRTGELAGVMGSYEQYF. The V and J genes are TRBV5-3 and TRBJ2-7; TRBD2 matches at 11 bases. TRBV5-3 is placed among ORFs of uncertain function. Trimming cost V 5 bases and J 1 base; bases outside gene matches: 20. CDR3 size: 20 residues.

The chain employs TRBV4-1 and TRBJ1-2; 9 positions agree with TRBD1. The V gene end was trimmed by 0 bases and the J gene end by 5 bases; junction bases not matched to a gene: 7. Germline CDR1 reads MGHRA; CDR2 reads YSYEKL. The length of the CDR3 is 16 residues. CDR3 coding DNA: TGCGCCAGCAGCCAAGATACCGGGACAGGGAGGTATGGCTACACCTTC. This gives the protein CASSQDTGTGRYGYTF.

This chain uses TRBV11-3 with TRBJ2-3; TRBD1 agrees at 7 bases. V shed 5 bases, J shed 0 bases, and the junction held 8 bases outside the gene matches. The length of the CDR3 is 16 residues. Germline CDR1 is SGHNT and CDR2 is YENEEA. This CDR3 is CASSQGTAKSTDTQYF. CDR3 coding DNA: TGTGCCAGCAGCCAGGGGACAGCAAAGAGCACAGATACGCAGTATTTT.

The chain is built from TRBV5-6 and TRBJ1-3; D not resolved. The V and J ends lost 4 bases and 4 bases respectively, with 12 bases between them. The CDR3 covers 14 residues. The V gene's germline CDR1 is SGHDT and CDR2 YYEEEE. DNA of the CDR3: TGTGCCAGCAGCGACCGGACGGCCGGAAACACCATATATTTT. Protein product: CASSDRTAGNTIYF.

The CDR3 DNA reads TGTGCCAGCAGTGAACCAGGGGTGAGCAATCAGCCCCAGCATTTT. Its translation: CASSEPGVSNQPQHF. This chain connects TRBV2 to TRBJ1-5, with D perhaps matching TRBD1 (6 bases). The length of the CDR3 is 15 residues. CDR1 is SNHLY and CDR2 is FYNNEI in the germline V gene. V was clipped by 2 bases and J by 1 base, with 9 bases between them.

This clone has just one count. The V call is TRBV6-6, the J call TRBJ2-1; TRBD2 aligns across 7 bases. The CDR3 runs to 14 residues. Germline trimming cut 2 bases from V and 8 bases from J; bases unmatched to any gene: 6. The germline CDR1 and CDR2 sequences are MNHNY and SVGAGI (reference sequence). This chain's CDR3 is CASSYAGAGDEQFF. CDR3 DNA: TGTGCCAGCAGTTACGCGGGAGCTGGGGATGAGCAGTTCTTC.